The 24 T cell receptor beta chains below come from one sample, sequenced in a study of T cell changes during pregnancy in multiple sclerosis. TCRdb keeps only in-frame clones here, not all; method: immunoSEQ multiplex PCR. The data show around 69,000 clones, over 80% seen once. The sample in question was peripheral blood, obtained in the first trimester of pregnancy. Source of these receptors: a female donor with multiple sclerosis, enrolled in a pregnancy study.

The V gene is TRBV28, the J gene TRBJ2-1; 10 nucleotides agree with TRBD2. Germline V CDR1 and CDR2: MDHEN, SYDVKM. CDR3 length equals 15 residues. After removal of 6 bases from V and 6 bases from J, the junction contained 8 bases not matched to a gene. In DNA, the CDR3 is TGTGCCAGCAGCCCTACTAGCGGGAAGTCCAATGAGCAGTTCTTC. The encoded protein is CASSPTSGKSNEQFF.

The chain uses TRBV30 and TRBJ2-2; D is undetermined. The germline CDR1 and CDR2 sequences are GTSNPN and SVGIG (reference sequence). Trimming removed 0 bases from V and 8 bases from J, with 10 bases in between. The CDR3 extends over 13 amino acids. The CDR3 nucleotides are TGTGCCTGGAGTGTATCTACCGTGGGGGAGCTGTTTTTT. Its protein product is CAWSVSTVGELFF.

The chain links TRBV7-2 to TRBJ2-3; 11 bases fit TRBD2. The CDR3 totals 15 residues. Trimming took 5 bases from V and 3 from J; bases not matched to a gene: 4. CDR1 is SGHTA and CDR2 is FQGNSA in the germline V gene. The CDR3 sequence: CASSPTSGSTDTQYF. CDR3 bases: TGTGCCAGCAGCCCCACTAGCGGGAGTACAGATACGCAGTATTTT.

The chain recombines TRBV29-1 with TRBJ2-1; 12 nucleotides line up with TRBD2. J was trimmed by 6 bases and V by 6 bases; bases with no gene match: 12. The CDR3 is made up of 16 amino acids. Germline V gene lookup returns CDR1 SQVTM and CDR2 ANQGSEA. The CDR3: CSVEGTSGRGANEQFF. The DNA for the CDR3 is TGCAGCGTGGAGGGGACTAGCGGGCGGGGGGCCAATGAGCAGTTCTTC.

This sequence joins TRBV18 and TRBJ1-2; 7 bases are shared with TRBD1. Germline V gene lookup returns CDR1 KGHSH and CDR2 LQKENI. V shed 2 bases, J shed 0 bases, and the junction held 6 bases outside the gene matches. The CDR3 length is 16 residues. The CDR3 DNA reads as TGTGCCAGCTCACCAGAGGCCAGGGGGGCTAACTATGGCTACACCTTC. Translated: CASSPEARGANYGYTF.

J is TRBJ2-2 and V is TRBV28, with D possibly being TRBD2 (5 bases). This CDR3 region has 13 residues. CDR1 MDHEN and CDR2 SYDVKM come from the germline V gene. Trimming removed 10 bases from V and 1 base from J, with 10 bases in between. The chain's CDR3 is CATQRLNTGELFF. CDR3 nucleotide sequence: TGTGCCACCCAGCGGCTGAACACCGGGGAGCTGTTTTTT.

The J gene is TRBJ1-5, the V gene TRBV10-2; perhaps TRBD1 as D (5 bases). Germline V gene lookup returns CDR1 WSHSY and CDR2 SAAADI. V shed 0 bases and J shed 5 bases, with 14 bases lying between them. This CDR3 is 16 amino acids long. The CDR3 reads CASSESLGQGDQPQHF. CDR3 DNA: TGCGCCAGCAGTGAGTCTCTGGGCCAGGGTGATCAGCCCCAGCATTTT.

CDR3 sequence reads: CASSFIGGGTGSGNEQYF. The CDR3 DNA is TGTGCCAGCAGCTTCATAGGGGGGGGGACAGGGTCGGGTAACGAGCAGTACTTC. The chain recombines TRBV11-2 with TRBJ2-7, with 9 positions matching TRBD1. Germline V gene data show CDR1 as SGHAT and CDR2 as FQNNGV. This CDR3 has 18 amino acids. The J segment lost 5 bases and the V segment lost 3 bases, leaving 17 bases of the junction unmatched.

J is TRBJ1-1 and V is TRBV16; no clear D. The CDR3 length is 15 residues. CDR1 is KGHSY and CDR2 is FQNENV in the germline V gene. The V end lost 1 base, the J end lost 1 base, and 10 bases lay between the germline ends. The CDR3 reads CASSQFSISNTEAFF. The CDR3, as DNA: TGTGCCAGCAGCCAATTTAGTATATCGAACACTGAAGCTTTCTTT. Filled out from reference TRBV16 and TRBJ1-1, the complete variable domain reads GEEVAQTPKHLVRGEGQKAKLYCAPIKGHSYVFWYQQVLKNEFKFLISFQNENVFDETGMPKERFSAKCLPNSPCSLEIQATKLEDSAVYFCASSQFSISNTEAFFGQGTRLTVV.

This chain links TRBV5-5 with TRBJ2-7; D possibly corresponds to TRBD2 (5 bases). Germline CDR1 SGHKS, CDR2 YYEKEE (reference sequence). CDR3 length equals 15 residues. V lost 0 bases to trimming and J lost 2 bases, with 12 bases between them. The CDR3 bases are TGTGCCAGCAGCTTGGCCTTAGGGAGAGCCTACGAGCAGTACTTC. Its protein product is CASSLALGRAYEQYF.

CDR3 region: CASSLTPLNTEAFF. DNA for the CDR3: TGTGCCAGCAGTTTGACTCCTTTGAACACTGAAGCTTTCTTT. The genes are TRBV27 and TRBJ1-1; unclear D gene. The CDR3 runs to 14 residues. The germline CDR1 and CDR2 sequences are MNHEY and SMNVEV (reference sequence). With 3 bases removed from V and 0 bases from J, the gap between germline ends came to 8 bases.

This clone was counted a single time. The chain recombines TRBV6-1 with TRBJ2-7; TRBD2 aligns across 7 bases. The CDR3 is made up of 15 amino acids. V was clipped by 4 bases and J by 2 bases; unmatched bases: 8. Germline loops: CDR1 MNHNS, CDR2 SASEGT. CDR3 nucleotide sequence: TGTGCCAGCAGTGCGCTAGCGGAGGGGCCCTACGAGCAGTACTTC. Its protein is CASSALAEGPYEQYF.

The V call is TRBV5-6, the J call TRBJ2-7, with 8 positions matching TRBD2. Trimming cost V 4 bases and J 2 bases; bases outside gene matches: 2. The CDR3 covers 13 residues. Germline CDR1 SGHDT, CDR2 YYEEEE. The chain's CDR3 is CASSPGRAYEQYF. CDR3 DNA sequence: TGTGCCAGCAGCCCCGGGAGGGCCTACGAGCAGTACTTC. Full variable domain (missing parts from reference TRBV5-6 and TRBJ2-7): DAGVTQSPTHLIKTRGQQVTLRCSPKSGHDTVSWYQQALGQGPQFIFQYYEEEERQRGNFPDRFSGHQFPNYSSELNVNALLLGDSALYLCASSPGRAYEQYFGPGTRLTVT.

The chain employs TRBV19 and TRBJ2-1, with D uncertain. The CDR3 covers 15 residues. The germline V gene encodes CDR1 LNHDA and CDR2 SQIVND (reference sequence). V lost 4 bases to trimming and J lost 0 bases, with 10 bases between them. The CDR3 DNA reads TGTGCCAGTAGTAATCCCACCAGCTCCTACAATGAGCAGTTCTTC. The encoded protein is CASSNPTSSYNEQFF.

The chain is built from TRBV4-3 and TRBJ2-1; TRBD2 agrees at 7 bases. V lost 1 base to trimming and J lost 0 bases; unmatched junction nucleotides: 3. Germline V CDR1 and CDR2: LGHNA, YSLEER. CDR3 size: 16 residues. DNA of the CDR3: TGCGCCAGCAGCCAAGGGGTAGCGGGCTCCTACAATGAGCAGTTCTTC. Translated: CASSQGVAGSYNEQFF.

V gene TRBV19 combines with J gene TRBJ1-1, with D possibly TRBD1 on 6 matching bases. This CDR3 comprises 17 residues. Germline lookup yields CDR1 LNHDA and CDR2 SQIVND (reference sequence). V was clipped by 2 bases and J by 5 bases, with 21 bases between them. The CDR3 DNA follows: TGTGCCAGTAGTATACTGTTTGGGCAGGGGCTGGGTACTGAAGCTTTCTTT. Its translation is CASSILFGQGLGTEAFF.

V gene TRBV4-3 combines with J gene TRBJ1-1; no clear D. There are 14 residues in the CDR3. CDR1 is LGHNA and CDR2 is YSLEER in the germline V gene. V lost 0 bases and J 4 bases, leaving 9 bases between the germline ends. CDR3 sequence reads: CASSQDSVFTEAFF. DNA of the CDR3: TGCGCCAGCAGCCAAGATTCGGTTTTCACTGAAGCTTTCTTT.

V gene TRBV2 combines with J gene TRBJ2-3; D unresolved. The CDR3 totals 11 residues. Germline V lookup: CDR1 SNHLY, CDR2 FYNNEI. The germline V and J ends were trimmed by 7 bases and 2 bases, with 4 bases remaining between them. CDR3 nucleotide sequence: TGTGCCAGCACCTTCACAGATACGCAGTATTTT. This gives the protein CASTFTDTQYF.

The V call is TRBV4-1, the J call TRBJ2-7, with D maybe TRBD2 (7 bases). The germline CDR1 and CDR2 sequences are MGHRA and YSYEKL. V was cut by 2 bases and J by 1 base, with 12 bases left in between. The CDR3 consists of 15 residues. In DNA form, the CDR3 reads TGCGCCAGCAGCCAACGGGGGGCGCGTTCCTACGAGCAGTACTTC. This encodes CASSQRGARSYEQYF.

This clone was seen just once. The chain joins TRBV7-9 to TRBJ2-1, with D possibly matching TRBD2 (7 bases). Germline assignment: CDR1 SEHNR and CDR2 FQNEAQ (reference sequence). Trimming pared 5 bases from V and 8 bases from J, leaving 19 bases between. This CDR3 region has 15 residues. The CDR3 loop reads CASSPRGGGYDEQFF. DNA for the CDR3: TGTGCCAGCAGCCCACGAGGGGGGGGGTACGATGAGCAGTTCTTC.

This clone was counted a single time. The chain recombines TRBV9 with TRBJ1-2; 9 bases are shared with TRBD1. The germline V gene encodes CDR1 SGDLS and CDR2 YYNGEE. V lost 3 bases, J lost 4 bases, and 7 bases stayed unmatched. The CDR3 has 15 residues. CDR3 sequence (DNA): TGTGCCAGCAGCGGGACAGGGGAAGGAGGCTATGGCTACACCTTC. It specifies CASSGTGEGGYGYTF.

The chain employs TRBV4-2 and TRBJ2-3; D possibly corresponds to TRBD2 (5 bases). Germline V CDR1 and CDR2: LGHNA, YNFKEQ. Trimming took off 0 bases at V and 3 bases at J, with 13 bases between the two ends. The CDR3 is made up of 16 amino acids. Here the CDR3 reads CASSQDAVRGTDTQYF. The CDR3 region has the DNA TGTGCCAGCAGCCAAGACGCGGTCAGAGGGACAGATACGCAGTATTTT.

This chain's CDR3 is CASSVETGNTGELFF. In nucleotides, the CDR3 is TGTGCCAGCAGCGTAGAAACTGGGAACACCGGGGAGCTGTTTTTT. This chain links TRBV9 with TRBJ2-2; D unresolved. The CDR3 covers 15 residues. Per germline, CDR1 SGDLS and CDR2 YYNGEE. V lost 0 bases, J lost 1 base, and 7 bases lay in between. The full variable domain, completed using reference TRBV9 and TRBJ2-2, is DSGVTQTPKHLITATGQRVTLRCSPRSGDLSVYWYQQSLDQGLQFLIQYYNGEERAKGNILERFSAQQFPDLHSELNLSSLELGDSALYFCASSVETGNTGELFFGEGSRLTVL.

V and J are TRBV13 and TRBJ1-5, with 9 bases aligning to TRBD1. V shed 5 bases and J 7 bases; nucleotides not matched to a gene: 6. The CDR3 is 14 residues long. Germline V gene data show CDR1 as PRHDT and CDR2 as FYEKMQ (reference sequence). CDR3 coding DNA: TGTGCCAGCAGCCTTGGACAGGGGAGACAGCCCCAGCATTTT. Translating gives CASSLGQGRQPQHF. The entire variable domain, with the rest obtained from reference TRBV13 and TRBJ1-5, is as follows: AAGVIQSPRHLIKEKRETATLKCYPIPRHDTVYWYQQGPGQDPQFLISFYEKMQSDKGSIPDRFSAQQFSDYHSELNMSSLELGDSALYFCASSLGQGRQPQHFGDGTRLSIL.